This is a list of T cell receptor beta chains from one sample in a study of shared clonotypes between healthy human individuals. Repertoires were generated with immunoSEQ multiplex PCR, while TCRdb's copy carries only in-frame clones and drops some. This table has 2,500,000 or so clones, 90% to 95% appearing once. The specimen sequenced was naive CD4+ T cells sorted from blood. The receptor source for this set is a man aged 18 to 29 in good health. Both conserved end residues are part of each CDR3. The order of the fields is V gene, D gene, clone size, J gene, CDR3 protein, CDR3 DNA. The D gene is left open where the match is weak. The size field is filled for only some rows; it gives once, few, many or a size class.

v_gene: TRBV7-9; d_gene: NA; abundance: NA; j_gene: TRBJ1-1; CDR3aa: CASSPRGRNTEAFF; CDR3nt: TGTGCCAGCAGCCCCAGGGGTAGGAACACTGAAGCTTTCTTT
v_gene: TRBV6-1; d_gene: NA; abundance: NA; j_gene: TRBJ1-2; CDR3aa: CASVQTNYGYTF; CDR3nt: TGTGCCAGCGTCCAAACGAACTATGGCTACACCTTC
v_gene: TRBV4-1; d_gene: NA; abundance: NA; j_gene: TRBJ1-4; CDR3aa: CASNLHRDATNEKLFF; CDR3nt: TGCGCCAGCAACCTACACAGGGATGCAACTAATGAAAAACTGTTTTTT
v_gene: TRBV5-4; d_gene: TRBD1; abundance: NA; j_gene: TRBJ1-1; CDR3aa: CASSLADRVATEAFF; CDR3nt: TGTGCCAGCAGCTTGGCGGACAGGGTGGCCACTGAAGCTTTCTTT
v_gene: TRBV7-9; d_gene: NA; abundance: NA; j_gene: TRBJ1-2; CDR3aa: CASSFFSVGATYGYTF; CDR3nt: TGTGCCAGCAGCTTTTTTAGCGTGGGAGCAACCTATGGCTACACCTTC
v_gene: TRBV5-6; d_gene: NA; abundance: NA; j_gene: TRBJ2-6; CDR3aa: CASSLPGAGANVLTF; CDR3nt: TGTGCCAGCAGCTTGCCGGGGGCCGGGGCCAACGTCCTGACTTTC
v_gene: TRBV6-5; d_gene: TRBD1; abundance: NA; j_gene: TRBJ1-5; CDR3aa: CASSWTGPNQPQHF; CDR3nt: TGTGCCAGCAGTTGGACAGGGCCCAATCAGCCCCAGCATTTT
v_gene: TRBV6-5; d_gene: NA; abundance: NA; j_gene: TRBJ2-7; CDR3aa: CASSRSLSYEQYF; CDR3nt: TGTGCCAGCAGTAGGAGCCTCTCCTACGAGCAGTACTTC
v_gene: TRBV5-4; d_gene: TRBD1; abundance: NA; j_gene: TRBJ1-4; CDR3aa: CASSPGTASNEKLFF; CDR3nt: TGTGCCAGCAGCCCAGGGACAGCGAGTAATGAAAAACTGTTTTTT
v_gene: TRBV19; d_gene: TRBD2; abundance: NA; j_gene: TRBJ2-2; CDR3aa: CASSILAGGRMGTGELFF; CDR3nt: TGTGCCAGTAGTATCCTAGCGGGAGGCCGTATGGGCACCGGGGAGCTGTTTTTT
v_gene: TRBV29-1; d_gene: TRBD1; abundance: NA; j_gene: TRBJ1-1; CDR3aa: CSSRQGKAMNTEAFF; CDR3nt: TGCAGCTCTCGACAGGGGAAGGCTATGAACACTGAAGCTTTCTTT
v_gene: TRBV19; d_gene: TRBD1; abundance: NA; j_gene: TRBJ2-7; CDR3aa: CASRGQGPGFDEQYF; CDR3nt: TGTGCCAGTAGGGGACAGGGGCCTGGATTCGACGAGCAGTACTTC
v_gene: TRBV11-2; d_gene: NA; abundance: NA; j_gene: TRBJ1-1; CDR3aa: CASSLTRVSEAFF; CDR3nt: TGTGCCAGCAGCTTAACCAGGGTGTCGGAAGCTTTCTTT
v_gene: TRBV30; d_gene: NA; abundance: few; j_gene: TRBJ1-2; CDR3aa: CAWSPVVSGYTF; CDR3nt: TGTGCCTGGAGTCCCGTAGTGAGTGGCTACACCTTC
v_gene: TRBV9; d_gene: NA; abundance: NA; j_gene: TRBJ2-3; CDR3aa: CASSVALAPTDTQYF; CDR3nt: TGTGCCAGCAGCGTAGCATTAGCCCCCACAGATACGCAGTATTTT
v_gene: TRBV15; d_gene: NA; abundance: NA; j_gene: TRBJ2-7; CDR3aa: CATSRDQGLSYEQYF; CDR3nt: TGTGCCACCAGCAGAGATCAGGGGCTCTCCTACGAGCAGTACTTC
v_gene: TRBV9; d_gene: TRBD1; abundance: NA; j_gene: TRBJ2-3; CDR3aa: CASSGGDSFRDTQYF; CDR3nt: TGTGCCAGCAGCGGTGGGGACAGTTTTAGGGATACGCAGTATTTT
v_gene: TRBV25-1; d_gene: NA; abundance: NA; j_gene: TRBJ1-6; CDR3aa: CASSGRLSTGSPLHF; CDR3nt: TGTGCCAGCAGTGGTCGGCTCTCGACGGGATCACCCCTCCACTTT
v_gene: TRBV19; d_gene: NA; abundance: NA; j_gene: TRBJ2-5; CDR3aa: CASSSRGKETQYF; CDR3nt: TGTGCCAGTAGTAGCAGGGGAAAAGAGACCCAGTACTTC
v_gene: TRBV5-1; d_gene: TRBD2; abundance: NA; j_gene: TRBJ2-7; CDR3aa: CASSLEQAGAYEQYF; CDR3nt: TGCGCCAGCAGCTTGGAGCAAGCGGGGGCTTACGAGCAGTACTTC
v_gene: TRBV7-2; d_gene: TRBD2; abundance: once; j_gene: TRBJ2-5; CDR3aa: CASSSPGTSIETQYF; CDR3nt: TGTGCCAGCAGCTCGCCGGGGACTAGCATAGAGACCCAGTACTTC
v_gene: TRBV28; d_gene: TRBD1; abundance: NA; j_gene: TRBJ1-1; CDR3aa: CASSAIQGVHTEAFF; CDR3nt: TGTGCCAGCAGCGCAATCCAGGGGGTTCACACTGAAGCTTTCTTT
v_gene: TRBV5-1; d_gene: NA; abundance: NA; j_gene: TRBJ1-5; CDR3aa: CASSLGGMRQPQHF; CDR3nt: TGCGCCAGCAGCTTGGGTGGGATGAGGCAGCCCCAGCATTTT
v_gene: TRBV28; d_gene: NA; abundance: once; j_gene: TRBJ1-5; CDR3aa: CASSLVRGPYSNQPQHF; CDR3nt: TGTGCCAGCAGTTTAGTGCGAGGGCCTTATAGCAATCAGCCCCAGCATTTT
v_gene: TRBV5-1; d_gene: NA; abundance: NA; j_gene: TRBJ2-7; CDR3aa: CASSPLEGQSYEQYF; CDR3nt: TGCGCCAGCAGCCCCCTGGAGGGCCAGTCCTACGAGCAGTACTTC
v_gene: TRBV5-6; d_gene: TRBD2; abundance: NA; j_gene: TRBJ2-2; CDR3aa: CASSLVGAGVGANTGELFF; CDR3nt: TGTGCCAGCAGCTTGGTTGGGGCGGGGGTCGGAGCGAACACCGGGGAGCTGTTTTTT
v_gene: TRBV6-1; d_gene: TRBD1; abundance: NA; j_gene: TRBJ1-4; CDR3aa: CASSEGDRDNEKLFF; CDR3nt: TGTGCCAGCAGTGAAGGGGACAGGGACAATGAAAAACTGTTTTTT
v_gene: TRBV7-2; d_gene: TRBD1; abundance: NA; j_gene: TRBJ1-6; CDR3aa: CASSSLTGVGSPLHF; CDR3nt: TGTGCCAGCAGCTCCTTGACAGGGGTCGGTTCACCCCTCCACTTT
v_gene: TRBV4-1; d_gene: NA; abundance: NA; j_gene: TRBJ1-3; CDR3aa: CASRQSDASGNTIYF; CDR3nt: TGCGCCAGCAGGCAATCAGATGCCTCTGGAAACACCATATATTTT
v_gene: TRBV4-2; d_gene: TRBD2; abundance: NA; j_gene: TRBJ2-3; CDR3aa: CASSQDGAGGGGDTQYF; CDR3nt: TGTGCCAGCAGCCAAGATGGAGCGGGGGGCGGGGGAGATACGCAGTATTTT
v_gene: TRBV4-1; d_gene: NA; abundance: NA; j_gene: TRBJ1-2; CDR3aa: CASSPGQRYGYTF; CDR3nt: TGCGCCAGCAGCCCAGGACAGCGATATGGCTACACCTTC
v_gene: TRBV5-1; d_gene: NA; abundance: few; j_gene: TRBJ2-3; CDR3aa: CASSLVPSDTDTQYF; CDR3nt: TGCGCCAGCAGCTTGGTCCCCTCGGATACAGATACGCAGTATTTT
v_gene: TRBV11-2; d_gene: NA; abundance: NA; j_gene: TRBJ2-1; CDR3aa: CASSLAERAFRNEQFF; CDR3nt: TGTGCCAGCAGCTTAGCAGAGAGGGCCTTTAGGAATGAGCAGTTCTTC
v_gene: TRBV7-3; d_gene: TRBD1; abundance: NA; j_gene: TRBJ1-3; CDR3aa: CASSDRGESGNTIYF; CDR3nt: TGTGCCAGCAGCGACAGGGGCGAGAGTGGAAACACCATATATTTT
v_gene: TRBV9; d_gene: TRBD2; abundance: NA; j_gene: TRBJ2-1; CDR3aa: CASSVAPGLAGSNEQFF; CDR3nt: TGTGCCAGCAGCGTAGCCCCCGGACTAGCGGGAAGTAATGAGCAGTTCTTC
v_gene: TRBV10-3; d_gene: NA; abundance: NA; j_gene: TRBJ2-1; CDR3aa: CAITPSGSPEQFF; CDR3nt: TGTGCCATCACCCCTTCAGGTAGCCCTGAGCAGTTCTTC
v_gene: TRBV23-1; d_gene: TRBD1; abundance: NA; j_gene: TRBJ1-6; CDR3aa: CASASHRGRNSPLHF; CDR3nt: TGCGCCAGCGCTTCACACAGGGGGCGTAATTCACCCCTCCACTTT
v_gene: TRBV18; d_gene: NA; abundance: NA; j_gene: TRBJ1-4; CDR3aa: CASSRAMEEKLFF; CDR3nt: TGTGCCAGCTCCCGCGCGATGGAAGAAAAACTGTTTTTT
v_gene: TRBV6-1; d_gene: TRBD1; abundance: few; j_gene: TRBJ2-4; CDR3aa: CASSGTGALGKNIQYF; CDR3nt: TGTGCCAGCAGTGGCACAGGGGCACTCGGCAAAAACATTCAGTACTTC
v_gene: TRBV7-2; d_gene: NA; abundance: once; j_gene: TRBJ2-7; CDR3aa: CASSLGPSLGYEQYF; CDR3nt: TGTGCCAGCAGCCTAGGGCCTAGCTTGGGCTACGAGCAGTACTTC
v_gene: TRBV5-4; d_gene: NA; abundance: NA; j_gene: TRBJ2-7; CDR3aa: CASSLEGHGKGSYEQYF; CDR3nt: TGTGCCAGCAGCTTGGAAGGTCACGGAAAGGGTTCCTACGAGCAGTACTTC
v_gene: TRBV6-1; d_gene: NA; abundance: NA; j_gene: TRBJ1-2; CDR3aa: CASRPTQQGYTF; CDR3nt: TGTGCCAGCAGACCGACACAGCAGGGCTACACCTTC
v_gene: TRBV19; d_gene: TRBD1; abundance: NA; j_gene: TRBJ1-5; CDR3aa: CASSFPGQGSNQPQHF; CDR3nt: TGTGCCAGTTCTTTCCCGGGACAGGGGAGCAATCAGCCCCAGCATTTT
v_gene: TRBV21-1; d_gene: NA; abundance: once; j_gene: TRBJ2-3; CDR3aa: CASSILRITSTDTQYF; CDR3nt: TGTGCCAGCAGCATTTTGAGGATCACTAGCACAGATACGCAGTATTTT
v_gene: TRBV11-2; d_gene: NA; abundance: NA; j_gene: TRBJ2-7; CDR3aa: CASSLAGYEQYF; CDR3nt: TGTGCCAGCAGCTTAGCTGGCTACGAGCAGTACTTC
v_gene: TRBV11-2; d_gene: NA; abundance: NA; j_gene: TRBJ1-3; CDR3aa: CASSLVGRDALSGNTIYF; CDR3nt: TGTGCCAGCAGCTTAGTAGGCAGGGACGCTCTCTCTGGAAACACCATATATTTT
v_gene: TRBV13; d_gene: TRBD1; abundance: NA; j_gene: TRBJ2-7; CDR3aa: CASSLRGLTYEQYF; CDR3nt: TGTGCCAGCAGCTTGAGGGGGCTCACCTACGAGCAGTACTTC
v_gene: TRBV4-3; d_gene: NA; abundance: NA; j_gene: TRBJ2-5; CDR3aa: CASSQAPGVETQYF; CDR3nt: TGCGCCAGCAGCCAGGCCCCAGGGGTGGAGACCCAGTACTTC
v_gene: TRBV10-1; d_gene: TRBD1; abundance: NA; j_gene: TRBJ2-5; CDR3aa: CASSSGGIRETQYF; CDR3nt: TGCGCCAGCAGTTCAGGGGGAATCCGAGAGACCCAGTACTTC
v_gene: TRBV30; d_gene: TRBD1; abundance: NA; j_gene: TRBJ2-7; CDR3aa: CAWSVLSDRGYEQYF; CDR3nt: TGTGCCTGGAGTGTACTATCGGACAGGGGTTACGAGCAGTACTTC